This T cell receptor beta chain was sequenced during a study of blood T cell repertoires in COVID-19. Whole-study context: Researchers got acute and convalescent COVID-19 samples from the United States, Italy and Spain. Sources were T cells, B-cell-depleted T cells, or PBMCs; the material itself was cDNA or gDNA.

V gave up 4 bases and J gave up 2 bases; unmatched junction bases: 4. CDR1 SEHNR and CDR2 FQNEAQ come from the germline V gene (reference sequence). The CDR3 runs 15 residues. Here immunoSEQ multiplex PCR was the method, and the copy in TCRdb shows in-frame clones only, minus some. The table lists 450,000 or so clones, 85% to 90% of them singletons, with about 0.91% in the top ten. The specimen sequenced was peripheral blood. The V call is TRBV7-9, the J call TRBJ2-7, with 11 positions matching TRBD2. The receptor was isolated from a man between 18 and 35 years old with COVID-19, enrolled during active disease. The CDR3 DNA reads as TGTGCCAGCAGCTCGACTAGCGGGAACCCCTACGAGCAGTACTTC. Its translation: CASSSTSGNPYEQYF.